This T cell receptor beta chain was identified during a study of OX40 agonist ivuxolimab in advanced cancers. Across the study: Ivuxolimab is a fully human IgG2 antibody that activates OX40 (CD134).

The length of the CDR3 is 14 residues. Germline V CDR1 and CDR2: GTSNPN, SVGIG (reference sequence). Between the trimmed V and J ends, which lost 4 bases and 3 bases, there was a span of 12 bases. Study conclusions and caveats: Within 6 weeks, CD4+ and CD8+ blood T cells expanded clonally at 0.1 to 3.0 mg/kg. Individuals who were partial responders at 0.1-3.0 mg/kg had clonal expansion that ranked among the lowest.

Concerning this clone itself: Its antigen remains unknown.

Only in-frame clones appear in the TCRdb table, and some are missing; sequencing was by immunoSEQ multiplex PCR. The sample consists of under 50,000 clones, 88% of them appearing once. Patients were ruled out by autoimmune disease history or systemic immunosuppression. The specimen comprised CD4+ or CD8+ T cells sorted from blood, sampled in a trial of the OX40 agonist ivuxolimab. The chain recombines TRBV30 with TRBJ2-2, with D possibly being TRBD1 or TRBD2 (6 bases each). This TCR derives from an adult with an advanced solid tumor such as melanoma, head and neck, liver or kidney cancer. The CDR3 sequence is CAWTSGGYTGELFF. The DNA of the CDR3 is TGTGCCTGGACTTCCGGGGGCTACACCGGGGAGCTGTTTTTT.